This T cell receptor (beta chain) was documented in a study of blood T cell repertoires in COVID-19. On the study more broadly: COVID-19 samples from acute and convalescent phases originated in the United States, Italy and Spain. The cDNA or gDNA used as material had been derived from T cells, B-cell-depleted T cells, or PBMCs.

Authors' data handling: Amplified reference gene primers provided the basis for estimating nucleated cell counts. The repertoire was sequenced with immunoSEQ multiplex PCR; TCRdb's copy has only in-frame clones and lacks some. The V and J calls and the clone size are those of that table, but D and trimming were determined from the DNA. Among roughly 260,000 clones listed, around nine tenths were seen once. The length of the CDR3 is 16 residues. The V gene lost 7 bases and the J gene lost 2 bases, with 20 bases spanning the gap. Germline CDR1 LNHDA, CDR2 SQIVND (reference sequence). V and J are TRBV19 and TRBJ1-2; tentative D call: TRBD1 (6 bases). Sequenced material: peripheral blood. This receptor was taken from a man aged 40-49 years who had recovered from COVID-19. The CDR3 is CASTTIRTGLNYGYTF. Written as DNA, the CDR3 is TGTGCCAGTACCACAATCCGTACAGGGTTAAACTATGGCTACACCTTC.